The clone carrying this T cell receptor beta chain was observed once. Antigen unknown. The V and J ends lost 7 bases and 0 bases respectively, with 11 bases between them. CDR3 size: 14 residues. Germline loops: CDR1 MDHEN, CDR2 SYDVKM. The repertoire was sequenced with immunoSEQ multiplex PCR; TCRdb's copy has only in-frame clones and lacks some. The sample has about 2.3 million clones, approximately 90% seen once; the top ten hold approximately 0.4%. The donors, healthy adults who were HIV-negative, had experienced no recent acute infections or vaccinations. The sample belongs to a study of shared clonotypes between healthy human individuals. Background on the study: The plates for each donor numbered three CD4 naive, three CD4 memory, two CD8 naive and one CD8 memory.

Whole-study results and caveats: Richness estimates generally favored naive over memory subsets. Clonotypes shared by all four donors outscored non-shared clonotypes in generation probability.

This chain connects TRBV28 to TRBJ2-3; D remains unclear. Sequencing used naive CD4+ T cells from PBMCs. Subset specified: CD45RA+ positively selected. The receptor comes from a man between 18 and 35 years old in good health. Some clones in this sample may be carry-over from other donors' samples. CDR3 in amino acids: CASMNPTSTDTQYF. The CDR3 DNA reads TGTGCCAGCATGAATCCAACTAGCACAGATACGCAGTATTTT.